The clone carrying this T cell receptor (beta chain) was counted a few times. What it binds is unknown. Within the sample, other DNA sequences also encode this same CDR3. Every contributor of samples was a Caucasian grown-up residing in Nashville, Tennessee. The germline CDR1 and CDR2 sequences are SGHTA and FQGNSA. This CDR3 region has 15 residues. V was cut by 2 bases and J by 0 bases, with 11 bases left in between. These data belong to a study of shared clonotypes between healthy human individuals. Study context: Every donor yielded three CD4 naive, three CD4 memory, two CD8 naive and one CD8 memory plate. Regarding the study as a whole: Across subsets, estimated richness was generally greater for naive than for memory populations.

Template for every sorted-subset replicate PCR totaled approximately 0.2 ug DNA, tens of thousands of T cell genomes. Libraries were prepared by immunoSEQ multiplex PCR; TCRdb keeps only in-frame clonotypes and omits some of them. The sample shows 2 million or so clones, 95% of them seen only once. The specimen sequenced was naive CD4+ T cells sorted from blood. Subset meaning: CD45RA+ positively selected. The receptor comes from a man aged 18 to 30 in good health. The chain combines TRBV7-2 with TRBJ2-7; TRBD1 or TRBD2 may be the D gene (5 bases each). CDR3: CASSLSGTVSYEQYF. CDR3 coding DNA: TGTGCCAGCAGCTTATCCGGGACGGTCTCCTACGAGCAGTACTTC.